This TCR beta chain originates from a study of monozygotic twins with inflammatory bowel disease. TCRdb processed the 5' RACE reads again and assigns one entry to each CDR3 protein, with no DNA. The sample totals some 90,000 distinct CDR3 sequences; its top ten clones hold around 7%. The CDR3 sequence is 15 residues long. The germline CDR1 and CDR2 sequences are SSHAT and FNYEAQ (reference sequence). The TCR comes from a human donor with ulcerative colitis or Crohn's disease, or a healthy co-twin of an affected twin (not recorded which). The sample comprised blood. The chain joins TRBV7-7 to TRBJ2-1; the D call of TRBD2 rests on TCRdb alone, since no DNA is present to check it. The CDR3 loop reads CASSVGGGFVNEQFF.